This TCR beta chain stems from a study of cytomegalovirus exposure and HLA in healthy donors. This PCR relied on a set of 60 Vbeta primers and 13 Jbeta primers. Authors' data handling: Roughly 11 million shared chains were among approximately 80 million unique TCR beta chains counted in a later analysis. Assay used: immunoSEQ multiplex PCR; TCRdb lists only in-frame clones, some missing. V, J and clone size were drawn from that table, and D and trimming were deduced from the DNA. This repertoire shows 200,000 to 250,000 clones, roughly 87% found once; its top ten account for 5.4%. Concerning this clone itself: Its target is unknown.

Overall study findings and caveats: HLA-A and HLA-B allele assignments for most subjects were reportedly predicted accurately using TCR beta sequences. The listing of 150 to 200 TCR beta chains classed them as cytomegalovirus-associated. When the data were analyzed later, several of the most significant clusters appeared to be linked to common viral pathogens.

Input material: PBMCs. The TCR originated in a woman aged 40 to 49 in good health and CMV-seropositive.

CDR3 sequence: CSVTGQGNTEAFF. The DNA of the CDR3 is TGCAGCGTGACGGGACAGGGGAACACTGAAGCTTTCTTT. V gene TRBV29-1 combines with J gene TRBJ1-1; TRBD1 matches at 9 bases. The ends lost 6 bases at V and 1 base at J; junction bases unmatched: 3. Germline V gives CDR1 SQVTM, CDR2 ANQGSEA. The CDR3 extends over 13 amino acids.